Presented here are 7 T cell receptor beta chains from one specimen sequenced in a study of T-cell reconstitution after alpha-beta-depleted transplantation in children. Construction of the TCRbeta library involved unique molecular identifiers. TCRdb re-analysed the PCR reads in MiXCR, keeping a single row per CDR3 protein. Altogether hundreds of thousands of distinct CDR3 sequences are present, 16% being singletons, with the ten largest covering under 1.2%. The sample was PBMCs from the stem cell graft donor, taken from the stem cell graft. Receptors were obtained from a human donor who donated a stem cell graft to a child with acute myeloid leukemia.

This clonotype was seen a few times. The V gene is TRBV7-2, the J gene TRBJ1-1; D is uncertain. Trimming cost V 2 bases and J 8 bases, with 9 bases left between them. The CDR3 sequence is 12 residues long. In germline, CDR1 is SGHTA, CDR2 FQGNSA. The CDR3 nucleotides are TGTGCCAGCAGCTTATTCCAGGCGGAAGCTTTCTTT. Protein: CASSLFQAEAFF.

This clonotype was seen only a few times. The chain is built from TRBV20-1 and TRBJ2-7; 9 bases match TRBD1. V trimming: 5 bases; J trimming: 5 bases; junction bases outside the gene matches: 10. The CDR3 extends over 14 amino acids. Per germline, CDR1 DFQATT and CDR2 SNEGSKA (reference sequence). CDR3 region: CSARHGQGTHEQYF. CDR3 DNA: TGCAGTGCTCGCCATGGACAGGGGACCCACGAGCAGTACTTC.

This clonotype was observed many times. The CDR3 DNA reads as TGCAGCGCCGAGGTGGGGGTCGGCACAGATACGCAGTATTTT. Translated: CSAEVGVGTDTQYF. The gene calls are TRBV29-1 and TRBJ2-3, with D perhaps given as TRBD1 or TRBD2 (5 bases each). The CDR3 has 14 amino acids. Germline V gives CDR1 SQVTM, CDR2 ANQGSEA. Deletions cut 7 bases from V and 1 base from J, with 15 bases between.

At least ten counts were recorded for this clonotype. The chain has TRBV15 and TRBJ2-7; 9 bases are shared with TRBD1. This CDR3 spans 16 amino acids. Germline CDR1 LNHNV, CDR2 YYDKDF (reference sequence). The ends lost 4 bases at V and 5 bases at J; junction bases unmatched: 12. In DNA, the CDR3 is TGTGCCACCAGCATACTACCGGGACAGGGTAACGACGAGCAGTACTTC. It codes for CATSILPGQGNDEQYF.

The rearrangement links TRBV27 to TRBJ1-5, with D hard to call. The CDR3 length is 15 residues. The germline gives CDR1 MNHEY, CDR2 SMNVEV (reference sequence). Trimming left V 2 bases short and J 0 bases short, with 8 bases between. As DNA, the CDR3 is TGTGCCAGCAGTTTAGAACAGTATAGCAATCAGCCCCAGCATTTT. Its translation: CASSLEQYSNQPQHF.

This clonotype came up many times. The chain is built from TRBV20-1 and TRBJ2-5; 7 bases fit TRBD2. V trimming: 0 bases; J trimming: 5 bases; junction bases outside the gene matches: 6. Germline assignment: CDR1 DFQATT and CDR2 SNEGSKA (reference sequence). The CDR3 has 14 residues. The CDR3 coding sequence is TGCAGTGCTAGAGATCAGCGGGGTACCGAGACCCAGTACTTC. Translation gives CSARDQRGTETQYF.

This clonotype came up a few times. V gene TRBV7-9 combines with J gene TRBJ2-3; unclear D gene. The V gene lost 3 bases and the J gene lost 3 bases, with 13 bases spanning the gap. The CDR3 is 15 residues long. CDR1 is SEHNR and CDR2 is FQNEAQ in the germline V gene (reference sequence). Here the CDR3 reads CASSLSEWYTDTQYF. DNA for the CDR3: TGTGCCAGCAGCTTGTCAGAATGGTATACAGATACGCAGTATTTT.